Each of the 10 T cell receptor beta chains below was sequenced from the same sample in a study of sequential checkpoint blockade in melanoma. Repertoires were generated with immunoSEQ multiplex PCR, while TCRdb's copy carries only in-frame clones and drops some. The sample lists 25,000 to 30,000 clones, 83% seen once, with less than 20% in the top ten. Treatment meaning: randomized to nivolumab then ipilimumab (arm A) or the reverse (arm B). Specimen: CD8+ T cells sorted from blood (inferred from file names), collected from a patient given nivolumab and ipilimumab in sequence. These receptors all come from a human donor with melanoma.

The chain recombines TRBV6-1 with TRBJ2-7, with 7 bases matching TRBD2. CDR3 length: 13 amino acids. The ends lost 4 bases at V and 6 bases at J; junction bases unmatched: 6. The germline gives CDR1 MNHNS, CDR2 SASEGT. CDR3 sequence: CASSVAGAPEQYF. The CDR3, as DNA: TGTGCCAGCAGTGTGGCGGGAGCCCCCGAGCAGTACTTC.

This clone has a single count. V usage is TRBV6-1 and J usage is TRBJ1-6; D ambiguous. CDR3 length: 15 residues. Germline CDR1 and CDR2: MNHNS and SASEGT. V lost 6 bases and J 2 bases, leaving 11 bases between the germline ends. This CDR3 reads CASRAGVTYNSPLHF. CDR3 sequence (DNA): TGTGCCAGCAGAGCGGGTGTTACCTATAATTCACCCCTCCACTTT.

V usage is TRBV7-5 and J usage is TRBJ2-7; TRBD2, the D gene given by the table, was not confirmed from the DNA. TRBV7-5 counts as a pseudogene. The CDR3 length is 18 residues. The DNA of the CDR3 is TGTGCCAGAAGCTTGGGGGGTTTTTATAGGCAGGGCGTCTACGAGCAGTACTTC. Its protein product is CARSLGGFYRQGVYEQYF.

A few counts support this clone. This chain uses TRBV21-1 with TRBJ1-2; the D call in the table, TRBD1, was not verified against the DNA. TRBV21-1 is a listed pseudogene. The CDR3 spans 17 residues. CDR3 loop: CASSSRQGAPSNYGYTF. The CDR3 region has the DNA TGTGCCAGCAGCAGCCGACAGGGGGCCCCCTCTAACTATGGCTACACCTTC.

The J gene is TRBJ1-4, the V gene TRBV4-3; D possibly corresponds to TRBD1 (5 bases). Trimming took off 0 bases at V and 9 bases at J, with 14 bases between the two ends. Germline assignment: CDR1 LGHNA and CDR2 YSLEER. The CDR3 sequence is 15 residues long. The CDR3 loop reads CASSQDRQGGQKLFF. In DNA form, the CDR3 reads TGCGCCAGCAGCCAAGATAGGCAGGGAGGGCAAAAACTGTTTTTT.

The gene calls are TRBV7-9 and TRBJ2-5, with a possible D match to TRBD1 (5 bases). The CDR3 covers 14 residues. CDR1 is SEHNR, CDR2 FQNEAQ, per germline (reference sequence). Trimming removed 5 bases from V and 1 base from J, with 11 bases in between. The CDR3 coding sequence is TGTGCCAGCAGCCCCCATGACAGCCAAGAGACCCAGTACTTC. Translating gives CASSPHDSQETQYF.

The V gene is TRBV19, the J gene TRBJ2-1; D perhaps matches TRBD2 (6 bases). The CDR3 has 12 residues. Trimming pared 5 bases from V and 7 bases from J, leaving 9 bases between. CDR1 is LNHDA, CDR2 SQIVND, per germline (reference sequence). The chain's CDR3 is CASSWTINEQFF. The CDR3 DNA sequence: TGTGCCAGTAGTTGGACTATTAATGAGCAGTTCTTC. Full variable domain (outside the CDR3, taken from reference TRBV19 and TRBJ2-1): DGGITQSPKYLFRKEGQNVTLSCEQNLNHDAMYWYRQDPGQGLRLIYYSQIVNDFQKGDIAEGYSVSREKKESFPLTVTSAQKNPTAFYLCASSWTINEQFFGPGTRLTVL.

This clone was detected once. This chain connects TRBV9 to TRBJ2-6; D is possibly TRBD1 (6 bases). Germline CDR1 reads SGDLS; CDR2 reads YYNGEE. This CDR3 is 18 amino acids long. Trimming took 1 base from V and 1 from J, leaving 15 bases between them. CDR3 sequence: CASSVRRGGGSGANVLTF. The CDR3 DNA sequence: TGTGCCAGCAGCGTAAGAAGAGGGGGTGGTTCTGGGGCCAACGTCCTGACTTTC.

Comment on this clone: The junction differs from germline at one of its ends, possibly a read error. The chain couples TRBV6-5 to TRBJ2-1; D is undetermined. The CDR3 has 10 residues. Germline lookup yields CDR1 MNHEY and CDR2 SVGAGI. This CDR3 reads CASTYNEQFF. CDR3 DNA sequence: TGTGCCAGCACTTACAATGAGCAGTTCTTC.

The V and J genes are TRBV19 and TRBJ2-6; TRBD1 agrees at 10 bases. CDR1 is LNHDA, CDR2 SQIVND, per germline (reference sequence). The CDR3 is 17 amino acids. With 7 bases clipped from V and 2 bases from J, the junction kept 8 bases outside the gene matches. The CDR3 DNA sequence: TGTGCCAGTAATCCACGACAGGGGGCGCCTGGGGCCAACGTCCTGACTTTC. Its protein product is CASNPRQGAPGANVLTF.